The sequence of this T cell receptor beta chain was determined in a study of radiotherapy plus CTLA-4 blockade in lung cancer. Study context: With 31% of patients having disease control, objective responses were seen in 15% to 20%. General study findings and limits: TCR clones of tumor origin grew in blood after radiotherapy plus ipilimumab. Together with interferon-beta, which increased in serum after radiation, early dynamic changes in blood T cell clones were reportedly the best predictors of response.

A note on this clone: Its antigen is currently unknown.

Measured with immunoSEQ multiplex PCR; TCRdb has only the in-frame clones, and not every one. The table includes around 110,000 clones, 81% detected once. The study gave focal radiation plus ipilimumab CTLA-4 blockade to patients with chemo-refractory metastatic non-small-cell lung cancer. The origin of this receptor is a human donor with non-small cell lung cancer that progressed on radiotherapy plus ipilimumab. Some clones in this sample may be carry-over from other donors' samples. The specimen was peripheral blood, collected from a patient treated with radiotherapy plus ipilimumab.

The CDR3, as DNA: TGTGCCAGCAGTGAAGCGTTTACAGGGGTGCAGCAGTACTTC. The encoded protein is CASSEAFTGVQQYF. This chain links TRBV2 with TRBJ2-7; 7 positions agree with TRBD1. The CDR3 has 14 amino acids. V was clipped by 0 bases and J by 8 bases; unmatched bases: 7. The V gene's germline CDR1 is SNHLY and CDR2 FYNNEI. The full variable domain, completed using reference TRBV2 and TRBJ2-7, is EPEVTQTPSHQVTQMGQEVILRCVPISNHLYFYWYRQILGQKVEFLVSFYNNEISEKSEIFDDQFSVERPDGSNFTLKIRSTKLEDSAMYFCASSEAFTGVQQYFGPGTRLTVT.